These 4 T cell receptor beta chains came from one sample sequenced in a study of CD8 T cells in ankylosing spondylitis. The study, taken as a whole, reports: Ankylosing spondylitis blood appeared to be characterized by a TCR beta motif of 8 or 9 highly homologous variants.

The antigens of these receptors remain unknown. One entry per CDR3 protein, called by TCRdb with MiXCR from the 5' RACE reads. Of under 850,000 distinct CDR3 sequences listed, 19% are singletons. Specimen: blood, either unsorted or a sorted T cell fraction (not recorded which). These receptors all stem from a male donor with ankylosing spondylitis.

In this sample, this clonotype turned up many times. The V call is TRBV5-1, the J call TRBJ2-4, with D possibly matching TRBD2 (6 bases). This CDR3 comprises 13 residues. Germline CDR1 and CDR2: SGHRS and YFSETQ. The V end was cut by 0 bases, the J end by 9 bases, with 10 bases between. The CDR3 spells CASSLELGGIQYF. DNA of the CDR3: TGCGCCAGCAGCTTGGAGCTGGGAGGCATTCAGTACTTC.

The chain combines TRBV4-2 with TRBJ2-1; perhaps TRBD2 as D (6 bases). Germline CDR1 reads LGHNA; CDR2 reads YNFKEQ. V was pared by 4 bases and J by 3 bases, with 16 bases between. The CDR3 is 16 amino acids. The CDR3 nucleotides read TGTGCCAGCAGCCCGAGGGCGGGATGGGACTACAATGAGCAGTTCTTC. It encodes CASSPRAGWDYNEQFF.

J is TRBJ2-7 and V is TRBV7-6; 8 bases are a match to TRBD1. Losses at the gene ends were 5 bases for V and 6 bases for J; bases not matched to a gene: 15. From germline, CDR1 is SGHVS and CDR2 FNYEAQ. The CDR3 is 16 amino acids. CDR3 sequence: CASSPGTGTGGGEQYF. The CDR3 nucleotides read TGTGCCAGCAGCCCAGGGACCGGGACAGGAGGAGGCGAGCAGTACTTC.

This chain connects TRBV5-6 to TRBJ2-5; 7 nucleotides agree with TRBD1. V shed 3 bases, J shed 0 bases, and the junction held 14 bases outside the gene matches. CDR3 size: 18 residues. Germline CDR1 SGHDT, CDR2 YYEEEE. CDR3 sequence (DNA): TGTGCCAGCAGCTCCTTAGGGTCGGTGGACAGGTACCAAGAGACCCAGTACTTC. It is translated as CASSSLGSVDRYQETQYF.